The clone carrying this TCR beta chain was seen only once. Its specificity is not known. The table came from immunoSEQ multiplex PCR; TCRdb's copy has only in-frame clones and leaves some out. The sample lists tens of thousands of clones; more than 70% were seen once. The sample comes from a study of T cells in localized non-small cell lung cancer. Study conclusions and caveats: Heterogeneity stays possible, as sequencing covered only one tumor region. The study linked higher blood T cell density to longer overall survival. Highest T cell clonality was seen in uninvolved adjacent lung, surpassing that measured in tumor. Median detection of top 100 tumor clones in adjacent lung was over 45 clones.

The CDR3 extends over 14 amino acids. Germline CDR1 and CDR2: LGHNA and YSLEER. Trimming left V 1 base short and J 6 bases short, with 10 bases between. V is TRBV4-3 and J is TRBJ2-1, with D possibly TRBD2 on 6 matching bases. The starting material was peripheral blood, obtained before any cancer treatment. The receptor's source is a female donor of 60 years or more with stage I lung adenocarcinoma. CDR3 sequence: CASSQGLATNEQFF. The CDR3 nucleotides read TGCGCCAGCAGCCAAGGCCTAGCGACCAATGAGCAGTTCTTC.